These 2 T cell receptor beta chains originate from one sample sequenced in a study of cytomegalovirus exposure and HLA in healthy donors. It was with 60 Vbeta and 13 Jbeta primers that the PCR ran. Using immunoSEQ multiplex PCR, the repertoire was profiled, and TCRdb retains in-frame clones only, with some absent. Among around 190,000 clones, about 81% were seen once, and the ten largest hold approximately 2%. Sequenced input: PBMCs. Receptors were obtained from a man between 18 and 29 years old in good health and CMV-seronegative.

This clone has only a few counts. The chain recombines TRBV7-9 with TRBJ2-7, with unresolved D. V was shortened by 5 bases and J by 0 bases, with 8 bases between the two germline ends. CDR3 size: 13 residues. The germline CDR1 and CDR2 sequences are SEHNR and FQNEAQ (reference sequence). This chain's CDR3 is CASSASSSYEQYF. The CDR3 DNA reads TGTGCCAGCAGCGCTTCTAGCTCCTACGAGCAGTACTTC.

V is TRBV7-8 and J is TRBJ2-7; D perhaps matches TRBD2 (5 bases). V lost 6 bases and J 0 bases, leaving 12 bases between the germline ends. This CDR3 is built from 14 residues. Per the germline V gene, CDR1 is SGHVS and CDR2 is FQNEAQ. The CDR3 reads CASRFVRDSYEQYF. The CDR3 nucleotides are TGTGCCAGCAGGTTTGTCCGGGACTCCTACGAGCAGTACTTC.